These T cell receptor beta chains were read from a single sample in a study of blood T cell repertoires in COVID-19. Clones were sequenced by immunoSEQ multiplex PCR, and TCRdb holds only the in-frame ones, with some missing. In the table there are about 160,000 clones, 79% of which are singletons. Sequences were obtained from peripheral blood. The origin of the receptors is a woman aged 55-69 years with COVID-19, enrolled during active disease. Both conserved end residues are trimmed from each CDR3. The order of the fields is CDR3 protein, J gene, D gene, clone size, V gene. A D gene is named only where the DNA matches it firmly. Clone size is shown for a subset of rows, as once, few, many or a class of expanded clone.

cdr3_aa: ATSDTVKPYNEQF
j_call: TRBJ2-1
d_call: NA
clone_size: few
v_call: TRBV24-1

cdr3_aa: ASSYSGTSFYEQY
j_call: TRBJ2-7
d_call: TRBD2
clone_size: NA
v_call: TRBV6-5

cdr3_aa: ASSIAGEGDTQY
j_call: TRBJ2-3
d_call: NA
clone_size: NA
v_call: TRBV19

cdr3_aa: ASSPNNKQF
j_call: TRBJ2-1
d_call: NA
clone_size: few
v_call: TRBV7-9

cdr3_aa: ASTLDGQNQETQY
j_call: TRBJ2-5
d_call: NA
clone_size: NA
v_call: TRBV27

cdr3_aa: ASSYPGLTDTQY
j_call: TRBJ2-3
d_call: NA
clone_size: NA
v_call: TRBV6-6

cdr3_aa: ASYSSGTDTQY
j_call: TRBJ2-3
d_call: NA
clone_size: NA
v_call: TRBV18

cdr3_aa: ASSGGAGGEKLF
j_call: TRBJ1-4
d_call: TRBD1
clone_size: NA
v_call: TRBV5-4

cdr3_aa: ASSIRTGDNSPLH
j_call: TRBJ1-6
d_call: TRBD1
clone_size: NA
v_call: TRBV19

cdr3_aa: ASTPPRQGNQPQH
j_call: TRBJ1-5
d_call: NA
clone_size: once
v_call: TRBV6-5

cdr3_aa: ATRRGASETQY
j_call: TRBJ2-5
d_call: TRBD2
clone_size: NA
v_call: TRBV24-1

cdr3_aa: ASSFNENQPQH
j_call: TRBJ1-5
d_call: NA
clone_size: few
v_call: TRBV7-2

cdr3_aa: ASSSRVLGGNTGELF
j_call: TRBJ2-2
d_call: NA
clone_size: NA
v_call: TRBV7-2

cdr3_aa: ASSWTSGRAEQY
j_call: TRBJ2-7
d_call: TRBD2
clone_size: NA
v_call: TRBV28

cdr3_aa: ASSWQGAGATIY
j_call: TRBJ1-3
d_call: NA
clone_size: NA
v_call: TRBV6-6

cdr3_aa: ASSLDLRVVGGYT
j_call: TRBJ1-2
d_call: NA
clone_size: NA
v_call: TRBV5-1

cdr3_aa: ASSISGSGTGRQPQH
j_call: TRBJ1-5
d_call: TRBD1
clone_size: NA
v_call: TRBV19

cdr3_aa: ASSVGTPGLGSYNEQF
j_call: TRBJ2-1
d_call: TRBD2
clone_size: NA
v_call: TRBV5-4

cdr3_aa: ASSSTSPTDTQY
j_call: TRBJ2-3
d_call: NA
clone_size: NA
v_call: TRBV6-2/TRBV6-3

cdr3_aa: ASSLGQGSGNTIY
j_call: TRBJ1-3
d_call: NA
clone_size: many
v_call: TRBV11-2

cdr3_aa: ASSSHIADTQY
j_call: TRBJ2-3
d_call: NA
clone_size: NA
v_call: TRBV7-2

cdr3_aa: ASSRLAGTGETQY
j_call: TRBJ2-5
d_call: TRBD2
clone_size: few
v_call: TRBV6-6

cdr3_aa: ASSPSRPGNYEQY
j_call: TRBJ2-7
d_call: NA
clone_size: NA
v_call: TRBV11-2

cdr3_aa: ATSRDLVGEQY
j_call: TRBJ2-7
d_call: NA
clone_size: NA
v_call: TRBV15

cdr3_aa: ASSLAEWGLSGNTIY
j_call: TRBJ1-3
d_call: NA
clone_size: NA
v_call: TRBV7-2

cdr3_aa: ASSITGFTGELF
j_call: TRBJ2-2
d_call: NA
clone_size: few
v_call: TRBV7-2

cdr3_aa: ASSYSNISGILSSPGELF
j_call: TRBJ2-2
d_call: TRBD2
clone_size: NA
v_call: TRBV6-2/TRBV6-3

cdr3_aa: ASSEAGSSKEQY
j_call: TRBJ2-7
d_call: NA
clone_size: NA
v_call: TRBV6-1

cdr3_aa: ASRVGTGLKEQY
j_call: TRBJ2-7
d_call: NA
clone_size: NA
v_call: TRBV19

cdr3_aa: ASSRIGVGSGTEAF
j_call: TRBJ1-1
d_call: NA
clone_size: NA
v_call: TRBV5-1

cdr3_aa: ASSPYLDKYQETQY
j_call: TRBJ2-5
d_call: NA
clone_size: NA
v_call: TRBV7-8

cdr3_aa: ATSLAGHNTDTQY
j_call: TRBJ2-3
d_call: TRBD2
clone_size: NA
v_call: TRBV15

cdr3_aa: ASSLRTSGGSDTQY
j_call: TRBJ2-3
d_call: TRBD2
clone_size: NA
v_call: TRBV3-1/TRBV3-2

cdr3_aa: ASRVTGSSYNEQF
j_call: TRBJ2-1
d_call: NA
clone_size: NA
v_call: TRBV10-2

cdr3_aa: ASSLDRNTEAF
j_call: TRBJ1-1
d_call: NA
clone_size: once
v_call: TRBV11-3

cdr3_aa: ASRQTGGLETQY
j_call: TRBJ2-5
d_call: TRBD1
clone_size: NA
v_call: TRBV11-2

cdr3_aa: ASSQRLGRNTDTQY
j_call: TRBJ2-3
d_call: NA
clone_size: NA
v_call: TRBV28

cdr3_aa: ASSLAPAANEQF
j_call: TRBJ2-1
d_call: NA
clone_size: NA
v_call: TRBV7-2

cdr3_aa: ASSVLYSNTEAF
j_call: TRBJ1-1
d_call: NA
clone_size: NA
v_call: TRBV19

cdr3_aa: ASRPLAGGKETQY
j_call: TRBJ2-5
d_call: TRBD2
clone_size: NA
v_call: TRBV6-5

cdr3_aa: SVERGGAGGELF
j_call: TRBJ2-2
d_call: NA
clone_size: NA
v_call: TRBV29-1

cdr3_aa: ASLRSSRGETQY
j_call: TRBJ2-5
d_call: NA
clone_size: NA
v_call: TRBV3-1/TRBV3-2

cdr3_aa: ASSPRTGAGLGYT
j_call: TRBJ1-2
d_call: TRBD1
clone_size: few
v_call: TRBV28

cdr3_aa: ASSRSGLAGVGETQY
j_call: TRBJ2-5
d_call: TRBD2
clone_size: once
v_call: TRBV2

cdr3_aa: ASSQTGVNTEAF
j_call: TRBJ1-1
d_call: TRBD1
clone_size: few
v_call: TRBV6-5

cdr3_aa: ASSLGLQVQETQY
j_call: TRBJ2-5
d_call: NA
clone_size: NA
v_call: TRBV13

cdr3_aa: ASSLLRGYNSPLH
j_call: TRBJ1-6
d_call: NA
clone_size: few
v_call: TRBV28

cdr3_aa: ASSFIRYKLNAEQY
j_call: TRBJ2-7
d_call: NA
clone_size: NA
v_call: TRBV7-8

cdr3_aa: ASSYSDRGTEAF
j_call: TRBJ1-1
d_call: TRBD1
clone_size: NA
v_call: TRBV6-5

cdr3_aa: ASSLVSGLEYEQY
j_call: TRBJ2-7
d_call: NA
clone_size: NA
v_call: TRBV7-2

cdr3_aa: ASSSLQGSQPQH
j_call: TRBJ1-5
d_call: NA
clone_size: few
v_call: TRBV7-9

cdr3_aa: ASSTWTGGNNEQF
j_call: TRBJ2-1
d_call: TRBD1
clone_size: few
v_call: TRBV7-9

cdr3_aa: ASSSPRGRDEQF
j_call: TRBJ2-1
d_call: NA
clone_size: once
v_call: TRBV11-2

cdr3_aa: ASSGTGTPYSPLH
j_call: TRBJ1-6
d_call: NA
clone_size: NA
v_call: TRBV5-1

cdr3_aa: ASRGQGGPNKGYT
j_call: TRBJ1-2
d_call: NA
clone_size: NA
v_call: TRBV7-9